Listed below are T cell receptor beta chains from one sample, sequenced in a study of CD8 T cells in ankylosing spondylitis. MiXCR, run by TCRdb on the 5' RACE reads, gives a single entry per CDR3 protein. The repertoire holds 400,000 to 450,000 distinct CDR3 sequences, 15% to 20% seen once, with just over 1% in the top ten. Material: blood, either unsorted or a sorted T cell fraction (not recorded which). All receptors derive from a male donor with ankylosing spondylitis. The CDR3 runs from the conserved cysteine through the conserved F or W. The order of the fields is V gene, J gene, D gene, clone size, CDR3 DNA, CDR3 protein. A D gene is named only where the DNA matches it firmly. Clone size appears in some rows only: once, few, many, or a class for an expanded clone.

TRBV25-1	TRBJ2-4	NA	many	TGTGCCAGCAGGGTCACTCAGTACTTC	CASRVTQYF
TRBV12-3/TRBV12-4	TRBJ2-2	NA	few	TGTGCCAGCAGTTTCCCGGGACCCCAAGGGGGCGGGGAGCTGTTTTTT	CASSFPGPQGGGELFF
TRBV12-3/TRBV12-4	TRBJ2-5	NA	many	TGTGCCAGCAGTCCCCTTGGGCGGCAGCAAGAGACCCAGTACTTC	CASSPLGRQQETQYF
TRBV24-1	TRBJ1-2	TRBD1	NA	TGTGCCACCAGTGATTTACTGGTAGGAGGGACAGGGGTCGACGTTAACTATGGCTACACCTTC	CATSDLLVGGTGVDVNYGYTF
TRBV20-1	TRBJ2-7	TRBD1	few	TGCAGTGCTATACCCCTGCGGGGGACAGGGTTCTACGAGCAGTACTTC	CSAIPLRGTGFYEQYF
TRBV24-1	TRBJ2-3	NA	few	TGTGCCACCAGTGATCCCCGGACTTCCACAGATACGCAGTATTTT	CATSDPRTSTDTQYF
TRBV5-1	TRBJ2-3	TRBD2	few	TGCGCCAGCAGACCACAGCTAGCGGGAGTCTCAGATACGCAGTATTTT	CASRPQLAGVSDTQYF
TRBV14	TRBJ1-5	NA	NA	TGTGCCAGCAGCAAGAGGAGGGGGGCAAGCAATCAGCCCCAGCATTTT	CASSKRRGASNQPQHF
TRBV7-2	TRBJ1-2	TRBD1	NA	TGTGCCAGCAGCCCCACCTACAGGGGAGGCTACACCTTC	CASSPTYRGGYTF
TRBV5-1	TRBJ2-1	TRBD1	few	TGCGCCAGCAGCTCCACAGGGGCCCTCGCCAATGAGCAGTTCTTC	CASSSTGALANEQFF
TRBV7-2	TRBJ2-1	NA	NA	TGTGCCAGCAGCTTAGCGCTTAAGCCTAGGGATGAGCAGTTCTTC	CASSLALKPRDEQFF
TRBV7-2	TRBJ2-3	NA	few	TGTGCCAGCAGCTTAGGGGAGACAGGTCTCGATACGCAGTATTTT	CASSLGETGLDTQYF
TRBV3-1	TRBJ1-1	TRBD1	few	TGTGCCAGCAGTCGACAGGGAGGGCCCGAAGCTTTCTTT	CASSRQGGPEAFF
TRBV12-3/TRBV12-4	TRBJ2-5	NA	NA	TGTGCCAGCAGTCCCTACATTGAAGAGACCCAGTACTTC	CASSPYIEETQYF
TRBV11-2	TRBJ1-3	NA	NA	TGTGCCAGCAGCTCGTATGTTCCCCGGACTCGAAACACCATATATTTT	CASSSYVPRTRNTIYF
TRBV24-1	TRBJ2-6	NA	NA	TGTGCCACCAGTGATCCCAGCTCTGGGGCCAACGTCCTGACTTTC	CATSDPSSGANVLTF
TRBV25-1	TRBJ1-4	TRBD1	NA	TGTGCCAGCAGCTTGACAGGGAGTGGAGAAAAACTGTTTTTT	CASSLTGSGEKLFF
TRBV6-5	TRBJ2-7	NA	NA	TGTGCCAGCAGTAGCAGGGTTGGCGAGCAGTACTTC	CASSSRVGEQYF
TRBV11-3	TRBJ1-1	NA	few	TGTGCCAGCAGCTTAATCTCAGGGGATGTCACTGAAGCTTTCTTT	CASSLISGDVTEAFF
TRBV3-1	TRBJ1-1	NA	NA	TGTGCCAGCAGCCAACAGGGGAATGAAGCTTTCTTT	CASSQQGNEAFF
TRBV12-3/TRBV12-4	TRBJ2-7	NA	many	TGTGCCAGCAGACGACCGGGCAGCACCTACGAGCAGTACTTC	CASRRPGSTYEQYF
TRBV10-2	TRBJ1-6	NA	once	TGCGCCAGCAGTGAGTCTTGGCAGCCCTATTCACCCCTCCACTTT	CASSESWQPYSPLHF
TRBV11-1	TRBJ2-7	NA	few	TGTGCCAGCAGCCTCCTTCAATATACAAGCTCCTACGAGCAGTACTTC	CASSLLQYTSSYEQYF
TRBV20-1	TRBJ2-5	TRBD2	NA	TGCAGTGCTAGAGTACGTGGACTAGTTGGGCAGACCCAGTACTTC	CSARVRGLVGQTQYF
TRBV5-1	TRBJ1-4	NA	NA	TGCGCCAGCAGCTTCGAGGGGACCGCCGGAAAACTGTTTTTT	CASSFEGTAGKLFF
TRBV7-9	TRBJ2-1	NA	NA	TGTGCCAGCAGCCCGAAGGGGGAGTGGGATGAGCAGTTCTTC	CASSPKGEWDEQFF
TRBV15	TRBJ1-2	NA	few	TGTGCCACCAGCAGAGGTACAGGGTCCCTATCTATAGGCTACACCTTC	CATSRGTGSLSIGYTF